This T cell receptor beta chain emerged from a study of response to subunit inactivated influenza vaccine. TCRdb redid the calling of the RT-PCR reads with MiXCR, one entry per CDR3 protein. The data hold about 540,000 distinct CDR3 sequences, with roughly a quarter observed a single time. Germline V gives CDR1 SGDLS, CDR2 YYNGEE. CDR3 length equals 14 residues. V gave up 0 bases and J gave up 8 bases, with 12 bases separating them. A further study also used this sample, focusing on T cells expressing NK-cell markers. Turning to that study: 5'RACE template switching with UMIs produced the TCR beta cDNA. Seropositivity for HCMV was found in seven of the eight sequenced donors, with one seronegative. Within several experiments, an anti-gamma-delta TCR antibody kept the sorting limited to alpha-beta TCR T cells. Each of 6 or 7 donors carried dominant NKG2C+ clonotypes accounting for about 1.0-8% of CD8+ T cells. The CD3+CD56-NKG2C+ fraction was also led by these clonotypes in a few donors.

The chain combines TRBV9 with TRBJ2-1; D is unresolved. The origin of this receptor is a man between 45 and 60 years old who received an inactivated influenza vaccine. The sequencing used CD4+ T cells sorted from PBMCs, collected about 11 days after vaccination. CDR3 in amino acids: CASSVVGEWDEQFF. In DNA, the CDR3 is TGTGCCAGCAGCGTAGTTGGGGAATGGGATGAGCAGTTCTTC.